Listed below are T cell receptor beta chains from one sample, sequenced in a study of blood T cell repertoires in COVID-19. The table came from immunoSEQ multiplex PCR; TCRdb's copy has only in-frame clones and leaves some out. The sample records 290,000 or so clones, 85% to 90% being singletons. Sequenced input: peripheral blood. These receptors all stem from a man aged 70 or older with acute or convalescent COVID-19. The CDR3 runs from the conserved cysteine through the conserved F or W. The D gene is left open where the match is weak. Part of the rows lack a size; the others show once, few, many or a class for expanded clones.

TRBV4-2,TRBD1,few,TRBJ2-1,CASSQAGTGVNEQFF,TGTGCCAGCAGCCAAGCCGGGACAGGGGTCAATGAGCAGTTCTTC
TRBV4-3,TRBD2,once,TRBJ2-2,CASSQAGQREGDTGELFF,TGCGCCAGCAGCCAAGCTGGTCAGCGGGAGGGTGACACCGGGGAGCTGTTTTTT
TRBV4-3,NA,NA,TRBJ1-1,CASSQAGIGAEAFF,TGCGCCAGCAGCCAAGCAGGGATCGGCGCTGAAGCTTTCTTT
TRBV6-9,NA,NA,TRBJ1-4,CASSYRGRGDGNEKLFF,TGTGCCAGCAGTTACAGGGGCCGCGGAGACGGGAATGAAAAACTGTTTTTT
TRBV7-8,NA,NA,TRBJ1-1,CASSLTPTTGYTEAFF,TGTGCCAGCAGCTTAACCCCAACTACAGGGTACACTGAAGCTTTCTTT
TRBV28,NA,NA,TRBJ1-2,CASSIPQGYYGYTF,TGTGCCAGCAGTATCCCCCAGGGCTACTATGGCTACACCTTC
TRBV6-1,TRBD1,NA,TRBJ2-1,CASSEPGQGAGYEQFF,TGTGCCAGCAGTGAACCTGGACAGGGGGCAGGCTATGAGCAGTTCTTC
TRBV3-1/TRBV3-2,NA,NA,TRBJ1-6,CASSLGGQNSPLHF,TGTGCCAGCAGCCTCGGGGGGCAGAATTCACCCCTCCACTTT
TRBV9,NA,NA,TRBJ1-6,CASSARGGYNSPLHF,TGTGCCAGCAGCGCCAGAGGGGGCTATAATTCACCCCTCCACTTT
TRBV27,NA,NA,TRBJ2-2,CASSLFRQTRNNNGELFF,TGTGCCAGCAGTTTATTCCGACAGACCCGAAATAATAACGGGGAGCTGTTTTTT
TRBV18,NA,NA,TRBJ2-7,CASSPWHTADEQYF,TGTGCCAGCTCACCATGGCACACGGCGGACGAGCAGTACTTC
TRBV4-2,NA,NA,TRBJ2-7,CASSQEWERYEQYF,TGTGCCAGCAGCCAAGAATGGGAGAGGTACGAGCAGTACTTC
TRBV12-3/TRBV12-4,NA,NA,TRBJ2-3,CASGYLATDTQYF,TGTGCCAGCGGCTACCTAGCCACAGATACGCAGTATTTT
TRBV6-5,TRBD2,NA,TRBJ2-7,CASSQTSGRFSEQYF,TGTGCCAGCAGTCAAACTAGCGGGAGGTTCTCCGAGCAGTACTTC
TRBV2,TRBD1,NA,TRBJ1-2,CASRIGTENYGYTF,TGTGCCAGCAGGATAGGGACAGAAAACTATGGCTACACCTTC
TRBV27,TRBD2,once,TRBJ2-1,CASAGTSGGTSYNEQFF,TGTGCCAGTGCCGGGACTAGCGGGGGGACATCCTACAATGAGCAGTTCTTC
TRBV13,TRBD1,NA,TRBJ1-4,CASSFGDRATNEKLFF,TGTGCCAGCAGCTTCGGGGACAGAGCAACTAATGAAAAACTGTTTTTT
TRBV3-1/TRBV3-2,NA,NA,TRBJ1-5,CASSQGTAQNQPQHF,TGTGCCAGCAGCCAAGGGACAGCGCAAAATCAGCCCCAGCATTTT
TRBV19,NA,once,TRBJ1-6,CATPRVGVNSPLHF,TGTGCCACTCCCCGTGTAGGGGTGAATTCACCCCTCCACTTT
TRBV3-1/TRBV3-2,TRBD1,once,TRBJ1-2,CATRGTGDGYTF,TGTGCCACCAGAGGGACAGGGGATGGCTACACCTTC
TRBV19,NA,NA,TRBJ1-3,CASTIDSGSGNTIYF,TGTGCCAGTACCATAGACAGCGGCTCTGGAAACACCATATATTTT
TRBV3-1/TRBV3-2,NA,NA,TRBJ1-6,CASSQGQGNSPLHF,TGTGCCAGCAGCCAAGGGCAGGGGAATTCACCCCTCCACTTT
TRBV7-9,NA,NA,TRBJ1-1,CASSLWGGTEAFF,TGTGCCAGCAGCTTATGGGGGGGCACTGAAGCTTTCTTT
TRBV5-1,NA,NA,TRBJ1-2,CASSLGPGDGYTF,TGCGCCAGCAGCTTGGGCCCGGGGGATGGCTACACCTTC
TRBV28,NA,NA,TRBJ1-6,CASSLSGRAGFDGDNSPLHF,TGTGCCAGCAGTTTAAGTGGACGGGCAGGGTTTGACGGTGATAATTCACCCCTCCACTTT
TRBV18,NA,NA,TRBJ1-5,CASSQRQASLLGNQPQHF,TGTGCCAGCTCACAGCGACAGGCCTCGTTATTAGGCAATCAGCCCCAGCATTTT
TRBV28,NA,NA,TRBJ2-7,CASNIRQAPHYEQYF,TGTGCCAGCAATATCAGACAGGCTCCCCACTACGAGCAGTACTTC
TRBV4-1,TRBD1,NA,TRBJ2-1,CASSQWDRGYNEQFF,TGCGCCAGCAGCCAATGGGACAGGGGCTACAATGAGCAGTTCTTC
TRBV5-3,NA,NA,TRBJ2-7,CARSQGGPSYEQYF,TGTGCCAGAAGCCAGGGGGGTCCGTCCTACGAGCAGTACTTC
TRBV19,NA,once,TRBJ1-1,CASSATRYTEAFF,TGTGCCAGTAGTGCGACACGATACACTGAAGCTTTCTTT
TRBV20-1,TRBD2,NA,TRBJ2-1,CSASSVAGGRRFF,TGCAGTGCTAGTTCGGTAGCGGGAGGTAGACGGTTCTTC
TRBV20-1,NA,NA,TRBJ1-5,CSAGGGTTQHF,TGCAGTGCAGGGGGAGGGACCACCCAGCATTTT
TRBV5-1,TRBD2,NA,TRBJ2-7,CASRPQSGGPSYEQYF,TGCGCCAGCAGACCGCAAAGCGGGGGGCCTTCCTACGAGCAGTACTTC
TRBV5-4,NA,NA,TRBJ2-3,CASSLPLGRSPSGDTQYF,TGTGCCAGCAGCTTGCCCTTGGGCAGGTCCCCTTCTGGAGATACGCAGTATTTT
TRBV5-1,TRBD1,NA,TRBJ2-1,CASSLEWRQGSGSSYNEQFF,TGCGCCAGCAGCTTGGAATGGAGACAGGGGTCCGGATCATCCTACAATGAGCAGTTCTTC
TRBV9,NA,NA,TRBJ1-5,CASSVGHDNQPQHF,TGTGCCAGCAGCGTGGGGCACGACAATCAGCCCCAGCATTTT
TRBV7-8,TRBD2,once,TRBJ2-5,CASSPDTSEETQYF,TGTGCCAGCAGCCCCGATACTAGCGAAGAGACCCAGTACTTC
TRBV6-2/TRBV6-3,NA,few,TRBJ1-2,CASSYGGTLNYGYTF,TGTGCCAGCAGTTACGGAGGTACGCTTAACTATGGCTACACCTTC
TRBV9,TRBD2,NA,TRBJ2-7,CASSPRTSGSSYEQYF,TGTGCCAGCAGCCCCCGGACTAGCGGCAGCTCCTACGAGCAGTACTTC
TRBV7-2,NA,once,TRBJ2-1,CASSLEWAQGWNEQFF,TGTGCCAGCAGCTTAGAGTGGGCGCAGGGGTGGAATGAGCAGTTCTTC
TRBV18,TRBD1,NA,TRBJ1-5,CASSTTGRNGNQPQHF,TGTGCCAGCTCAACGACAGGGCGAAATGGCAATCAGCCCCAGCATTTT
TRBV12-3/TRBV12-4,NA,NA,TRBJ1-1,CASSFDYTEAFF,TGTGCCAGCAGTTTCGACTACACTGAAGCTTTCTTT
TRBV28,TRBD1,once,TRBJ2-3,CASSLTGGTDTQYF,TGTGCCAGCAGTCTGACAGGGGGAACAGATACGCAGTATTTT
TRBV27,TRBD2,NA,TRBJ2-1,CASTLSGTSGKEFF,TGTGCCAGCACCTTATCCGGGACTAGCGGGAAAGAATTCTTC
TRBV6-2/TRBV6-3,NA,NA,TRBJ2-7,CASSYSTGATPYEQYF,TGTGCCAGCAGTTACTCGACAGGAGCCACTCCCTACGAGCAGTACTTC
TRBV21-1,NA,NA,TRBJ1-1,CASSTTGTSNTEAFF,TGTGCCAGCAGCACGACGGGAACTTCGAACACTGAAGCTTTCTTT
TRBV28,NA,NA,TRBJ2-1,CASTELTQYNEQFF,TGTGCCAGCACCGAACTGACACAATACAATGAGCAGTTCTTC
TRBV27,NA,once,TRBJ1-1,CASSISQGVNTEAFF,TGTGCCAGCAGTATCTCACAGGGAGTAAACACTGAAGCTTTCTTT
TRBV18,NA,NA,TRBJ2-1,CASSPRGRTEGEQFF,TGTGCCAGCTCACCACGAGGTAGGACAGAGGGTGAGCAGTTCTTC
TRBV19,NA,NA,TRBJ1-4,CASMDWRGATNEKLFF,TGTGCCAGTATGGACTGGAGGGGTGCAACTAATGAAAAACTGTTTTTT
TRBV11-2,NA,NA,TRBJ2-2,CASSLDLGLVLTGELFF,TGTGCCAGCAGCTTAGATTTGGGACTGGTTCTCACCGGGGAGCTGTTTTTT
TRBV5-4,NA,NA,TRBJ2-3,CASSLAGGHTDTQYF,TGTGCCAGCAGCTTAGCCGGGGGGCACACAGATACGCAGTATTTT
TRBV30,TRBD1,once,TRBJ2-7,CAWRGTGGLGEQYF,TGTGCCTGGAGGGGGACAGGGGGCTTGGGGGAGCAGTACTTC
TRBV29-1,NA,NA,TRBJ1-1,CSVGQPYEAFF,TGCAGCGTTGGACAGCCTTATGAAGCTTTCTTT
TRBV10-3,NA,NA,TRBJ2-5,CAISDFQGYGTQYF,TGTGCCATCAGCGACTTCCAGGGTTACGGGACCCAGTACTTC
TRBV10-3,TRBD1,NA,TRBJ2-3,CAISERGTVSTDTQYF,TGTGCCATCAGTGAAAGAGGGACAGTAAGCACAGATACGCAGTATTTT
TRBV28,TRBD1,NA,TRBJ1-5,CASSLAAGGNQPQHF,TGTGCCAGCAGTTTAGCGGCAGGGGGGAATCAGCCCCAGCATTTT